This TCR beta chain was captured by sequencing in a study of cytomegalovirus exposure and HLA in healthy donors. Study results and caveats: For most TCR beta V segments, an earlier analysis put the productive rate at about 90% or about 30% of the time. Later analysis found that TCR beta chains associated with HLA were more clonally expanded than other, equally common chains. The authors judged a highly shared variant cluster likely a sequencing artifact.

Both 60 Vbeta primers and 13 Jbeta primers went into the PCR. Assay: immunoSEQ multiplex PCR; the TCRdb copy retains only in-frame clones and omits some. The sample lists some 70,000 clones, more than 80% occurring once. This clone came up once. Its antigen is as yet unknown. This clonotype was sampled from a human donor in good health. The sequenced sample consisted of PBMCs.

CDR3 nucleotide sequence: TGTGCCAGCAGCCAAGTCACAGGGGACCGTGAAAAACTGTTTTTT. Its protein is CASSQVTGDREKLFF. The chain combines TRBV14 with TRBJ1-4, with 7 bases identical to TRBD1. Losses at the gene ends were 1 base for V and 7 bases for J; bases not matched to a gene: 6. This CDR3 is built from 15 residues. The germline V gene has CDR1 SGHDN and CDR2 FVKESK.